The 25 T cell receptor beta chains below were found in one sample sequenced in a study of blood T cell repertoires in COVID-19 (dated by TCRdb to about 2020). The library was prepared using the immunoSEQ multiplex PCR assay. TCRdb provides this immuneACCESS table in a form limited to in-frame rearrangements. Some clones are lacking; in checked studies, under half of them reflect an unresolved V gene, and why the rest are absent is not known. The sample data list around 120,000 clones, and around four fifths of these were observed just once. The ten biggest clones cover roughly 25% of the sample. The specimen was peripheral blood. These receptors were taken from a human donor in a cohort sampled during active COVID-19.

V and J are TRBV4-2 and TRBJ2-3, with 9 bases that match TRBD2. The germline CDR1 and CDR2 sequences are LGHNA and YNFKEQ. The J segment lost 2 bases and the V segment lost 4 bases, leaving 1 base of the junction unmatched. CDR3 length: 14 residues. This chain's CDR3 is CASSPSGATDTQYF. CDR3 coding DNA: TGTGCCAGCAGCCCTAGCGGGGCCACAGATACGCAGTATTTT.

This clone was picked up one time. The CDR3 spells CASYRDTEAFF. As DNA, the CDR3 is TGTGCCAGCTACAGAGACACTGAAGCTTTCTTT. This rearrangement joins TRBV6-5 to TRBJ1-1, with unresolved D. Germline CDR1 is MNHEY and CDR2 is SVGAGI. V gave up 8 bases and J gave up 3 bases, with 7 bases separating them. The CDR3 runs 11 residues.

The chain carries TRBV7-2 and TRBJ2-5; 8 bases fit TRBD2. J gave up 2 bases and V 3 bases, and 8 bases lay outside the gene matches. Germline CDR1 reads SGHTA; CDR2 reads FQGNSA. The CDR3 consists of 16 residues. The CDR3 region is CASSLNGGAGQETQYF. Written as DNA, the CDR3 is TGTGCCAGCAGCTTGAACGGGGGGGCAGGACAAGAGACCCAGTACTTC.

CDR3 sequence (DNA): TGCGCCAGCAGCCAAGTGTTTGGAGCGGGGGGTAACCAAGAGACCCAGTACTTC. Translated, it gives CASSQVFGAGGNQETQYF. The V gene is TRBV4-1, the J gene TRBJ2-5; TRBD2 agrees at 9 bases. Germline trimming cut 1 base from V and 0 bases from J; bases unmatched to any gene: 9. The CDR3 runs to 18 residues. Per the germline V gene, CDR1 is MGHRA and CDR2 is YSYEKL.

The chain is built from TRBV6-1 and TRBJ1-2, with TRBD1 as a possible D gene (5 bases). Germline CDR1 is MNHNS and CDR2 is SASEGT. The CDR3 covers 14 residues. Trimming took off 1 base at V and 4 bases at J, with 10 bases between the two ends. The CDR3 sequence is CASSEVTGFYGYTF. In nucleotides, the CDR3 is TGTGCCAGCAGTGAAGTCACAGGCTTCTATGGCTACACCTTC.

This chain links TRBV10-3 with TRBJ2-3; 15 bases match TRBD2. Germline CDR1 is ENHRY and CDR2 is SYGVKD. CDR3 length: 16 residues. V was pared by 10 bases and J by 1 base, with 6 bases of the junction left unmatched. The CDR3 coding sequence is TGTGCCACCGGGACTAGCGGGGGGTACGGCACAGATACGCAGTATTTT. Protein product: CATGTSGGYGTDTQYF.

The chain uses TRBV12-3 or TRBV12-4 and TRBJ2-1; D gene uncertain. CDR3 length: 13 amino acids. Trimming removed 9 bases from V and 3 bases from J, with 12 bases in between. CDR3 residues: CASASLIYNEQFF. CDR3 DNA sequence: TGTGCCAGTGCATCCCTAATCTACAATGAGCAGTTCTTC.

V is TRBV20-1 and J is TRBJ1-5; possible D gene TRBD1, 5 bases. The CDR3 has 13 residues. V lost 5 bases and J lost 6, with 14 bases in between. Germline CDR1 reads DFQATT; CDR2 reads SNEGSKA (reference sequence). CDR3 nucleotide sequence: TGCAGTGCTGGTGGGGGGAGGTCTCAGCCCCAGCATTTT. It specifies CSAGGGRSQPQHF.

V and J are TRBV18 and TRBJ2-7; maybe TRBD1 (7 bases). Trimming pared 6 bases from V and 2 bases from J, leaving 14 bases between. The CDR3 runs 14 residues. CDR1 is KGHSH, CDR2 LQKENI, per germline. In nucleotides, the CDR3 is TGTGCCAGCTCGGAGGGACAGTCCACCTACGAGCAGTACTTC. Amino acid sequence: CASSEGQSTYEQYF.

CDR3 in amino acids: CASSIGRGAYEQYF. The CDR3 nucleotides are TGTGCCAGTAGTATCGGCAGGGGCGCCTACGAGCAGTACTTC. This chain links TRBV19 with TRBJ2-7, with D possibly TRBD1 on 6 matching bases. The CDR3 has 14 residues. V was shortened by 3 bases and J by 2 bases, with 11 bases between the two germline ends. Germline V gives CDR1 LNHDA, CDR2 SQIVND (reference sequence). Based on the CDR3 plus reference TRBV19 and TRBJ2-7, the full variable domain is DGGITQSPKYLFRKEGQNVTLSCEQNLNHDAMYWYRQDPGQGLRLIYYSQIVNDFQKGDIAEGYSVSREKKESFPLTVTSAQKNPTAFYLCASSIGRGAYEQYFGPGTRLTVT.

The CDR3 DNA is TGTGCCAGCAGCTTAGATCCTCGGGGGGCCTACGAGCAGTACTTC. The encoded protein is CASSLDPRGAYEQYF. The chain is built from TRBV11-2 and TRBJ2-7; 7 bases line up with TRBD2. The CDR3 totals 15 residues. The V gene's germline CDR1 is SGHAT and CDR2 FQNNGV. J was trimmed by 2 bases and V by 0 bases; bases with no gene match: 4.

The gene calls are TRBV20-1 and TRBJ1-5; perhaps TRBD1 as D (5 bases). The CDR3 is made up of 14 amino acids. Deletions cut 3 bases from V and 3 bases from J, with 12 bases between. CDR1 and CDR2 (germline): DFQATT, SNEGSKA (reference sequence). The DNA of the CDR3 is TGCAGTGCTAGTTCTGGGGCGGTCAATCAGCCCCAGCATTTT. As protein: CSASSGAVNQPQHF.

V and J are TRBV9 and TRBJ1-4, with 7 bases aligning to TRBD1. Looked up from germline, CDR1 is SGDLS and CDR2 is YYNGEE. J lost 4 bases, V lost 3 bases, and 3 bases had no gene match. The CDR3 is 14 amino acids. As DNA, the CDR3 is TGTGCCAGCAGCGCGAGGGGGCTTAATGAAAAACTGTTTTTT. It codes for CASSARGLNEKLFF.

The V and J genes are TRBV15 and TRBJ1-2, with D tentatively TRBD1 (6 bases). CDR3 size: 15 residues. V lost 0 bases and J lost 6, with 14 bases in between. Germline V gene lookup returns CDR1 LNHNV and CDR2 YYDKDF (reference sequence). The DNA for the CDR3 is TGTGCCACCAGCAGAGATAGGTGGGCAGGGGATGGCTACACCTTC. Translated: CATSRDRWAGDGYTF.

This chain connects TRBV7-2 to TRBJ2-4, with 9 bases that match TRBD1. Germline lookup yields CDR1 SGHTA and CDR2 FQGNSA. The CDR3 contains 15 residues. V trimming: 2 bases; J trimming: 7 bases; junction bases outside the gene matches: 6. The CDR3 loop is CASSLRPGQGNIQYF. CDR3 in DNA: TGTGCCAGCAGCTTACGGCCGGGACAGGGTAACATTCAGTACTTC. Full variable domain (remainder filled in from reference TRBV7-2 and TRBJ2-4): GAGVSQSPSNKVTEKGKDVELRCDPISGHTALYWYRQSLGQGLEFLIYFQGNSAPDKSGLPSDRFSAERTGGSVSTLTIQRTQQEDSAVYLCASSLRPGQGNIQYFGAGTRLSVL.

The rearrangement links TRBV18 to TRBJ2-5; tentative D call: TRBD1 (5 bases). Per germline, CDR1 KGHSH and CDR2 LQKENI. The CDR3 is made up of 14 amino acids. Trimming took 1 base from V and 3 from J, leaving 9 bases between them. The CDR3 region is CASSPLDTEETQYF. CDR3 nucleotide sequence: TGTGCCAGCTCACCACTGGACACCGAAGAGACCCAGTACTTC.

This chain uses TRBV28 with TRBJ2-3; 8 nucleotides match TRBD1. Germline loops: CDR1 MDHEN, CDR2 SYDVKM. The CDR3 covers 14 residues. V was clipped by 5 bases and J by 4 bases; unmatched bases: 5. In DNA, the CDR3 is TGTGCCAGCAGTCGACAGGGGTGGGCAGATACGCAGTATTTT. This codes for CASSRQGWADTQYF.

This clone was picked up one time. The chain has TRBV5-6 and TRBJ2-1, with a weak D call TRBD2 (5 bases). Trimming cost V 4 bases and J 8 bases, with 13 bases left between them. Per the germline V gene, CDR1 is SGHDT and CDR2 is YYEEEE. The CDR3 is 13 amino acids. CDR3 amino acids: CASSEIGGDEQFF. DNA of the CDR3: TGTGCCAGCAGCGAAATAGGAGGCGATGAGCAGTTCTTC.

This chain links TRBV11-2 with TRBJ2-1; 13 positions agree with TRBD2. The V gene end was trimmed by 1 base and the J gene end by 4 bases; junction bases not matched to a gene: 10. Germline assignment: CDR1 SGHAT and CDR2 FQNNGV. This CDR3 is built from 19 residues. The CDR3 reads CASSLVTEGLAGPYNEQFF. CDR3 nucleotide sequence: TGTGCCAGCAGCTTAGTAACAGAGGGACTAGCGGGGCCTTACAATGAGCAGTTCTTC.

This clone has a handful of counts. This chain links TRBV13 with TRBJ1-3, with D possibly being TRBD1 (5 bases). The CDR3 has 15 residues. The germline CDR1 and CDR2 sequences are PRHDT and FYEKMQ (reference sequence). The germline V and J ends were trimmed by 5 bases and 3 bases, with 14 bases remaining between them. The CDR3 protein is CASSLRRGSGNTIYF. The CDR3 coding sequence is TGTGCCAGCAGCCTAAGGAGGGGCAGTGGAAACACCATATATTTT. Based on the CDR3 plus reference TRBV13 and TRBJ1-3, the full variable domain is AAGVIQSPRHLIKEKRETATLKCYPIPRHDTVYWYQQGPGQDPQFLISFYEKMQSDKGSIPDRFSAQQFSDYHSELNMSSLELGDSALYFCASSLRRGSGNTIYFGEGSWLTVV.

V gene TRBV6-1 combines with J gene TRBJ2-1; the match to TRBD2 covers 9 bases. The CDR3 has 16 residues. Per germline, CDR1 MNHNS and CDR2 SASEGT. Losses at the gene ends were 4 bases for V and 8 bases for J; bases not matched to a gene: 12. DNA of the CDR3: TGTGCCAGCAGTGTTCTAGCGGGAAGACTGGTCGATGAGCAGTTCTTC. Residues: CASSVLAGRLVDEQFF.

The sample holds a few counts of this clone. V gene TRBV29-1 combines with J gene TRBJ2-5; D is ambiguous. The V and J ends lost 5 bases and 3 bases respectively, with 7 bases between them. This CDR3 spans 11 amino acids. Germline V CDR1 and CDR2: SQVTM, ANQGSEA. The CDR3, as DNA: TGCAGCGTTACTCTAGAAGAGACCCAGTACTTC. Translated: CSVTLEETQYF.

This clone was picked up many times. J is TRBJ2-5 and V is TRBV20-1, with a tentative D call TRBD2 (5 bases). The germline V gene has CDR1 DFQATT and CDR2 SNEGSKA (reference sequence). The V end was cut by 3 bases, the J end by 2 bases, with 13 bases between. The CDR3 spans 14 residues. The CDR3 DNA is TGCAGTGCTAGTTTACCGGGATCGCAAGAGACCCAGTACTTC. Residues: CSASLPGSQETQYF.

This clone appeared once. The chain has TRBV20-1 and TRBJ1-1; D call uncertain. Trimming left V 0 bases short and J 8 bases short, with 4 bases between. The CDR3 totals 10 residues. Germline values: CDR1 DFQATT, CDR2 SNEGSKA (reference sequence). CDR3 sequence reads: CSARDREAFF. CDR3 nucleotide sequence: TGCAGTGCTAGAGATCGGGAAGCTTTCTTT.

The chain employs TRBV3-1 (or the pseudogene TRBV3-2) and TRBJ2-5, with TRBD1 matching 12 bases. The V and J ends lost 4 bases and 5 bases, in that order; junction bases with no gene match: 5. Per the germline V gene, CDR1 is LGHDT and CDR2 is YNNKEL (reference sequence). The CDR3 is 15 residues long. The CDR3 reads CASSPRDRGRETQYF. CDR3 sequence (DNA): TGTGCCAGCAGCCCTCGGGACAGGGGGCGGGAGACCCAGTACTTC.